The present T cell receptor (beta chain) was sequenced within a study of blood T cell repertoires in COVID-19. The table came from immunoSEQ multiplex PCR; TCRdb's copy has only in-frame clones and leaves some out. This table holds around 60,000 clones, around 92% found once. CDR1 is SNHLY, CDR2 FYNNEI, per germline. With V trimmed by 2 bases and J by 4 bases, 4 bases remained unmatched. The CDR3 has 15 amino acids. The chain is built from TRBV2 and TRBJ2-2, with 7 bases fitting TRBD2. Sequenced sample: peripheral blood. The TCR was taken from a man in his sixties with acute or convalescent COVID-19. This chain's CDR3 is CASSETAGSTGELFF. In DNA form, the CDR3 reads TGTGCCAGCAGTGAAACAGCGGGATCCACCGGGGAGCTGTTTTTT.